These T cell receptor beta chains were read from a single sample in a study of OX40 agonist ivuxolimab in advanced cancers. TCRdb keeps only in-frame clones here, not all; method: immunoSEQ multiplex PCR. The data contain 70,000 or so clones, 80% to 90% of them singletons. Sequencing used CD4+ or CD8+ T cells sorted from blood, obtained in a trial of the OX40 agonist ivuxolimab. The receptor source for this set is an adult with an advanced solid tumor such as melanoma, head and neck, liver or kidney cancer. CDR3s include the opening cysteine and the closing phenylalanine or tryptophan. D genes are given only for firm matches. Some rows mark clone size as missing; the rest say once, few, many or name a class of expanded clone.

TRBV7-9,TRBJ2-3,TRBD2,-,TGTGCCAGCAGCTCCTACGGGGGGGCAATGGAAACAGATACGCAGTATTTT,CASSSYGGAMETDTQYF
TRBV28,TRBJ1-6,-,-,TGTGCCAGCAGCTCCGAATGGGGTTCACCCCTCCACTTT,CASSSEWGSPLHF
TRBV5-1,TRBJ2-7,-,-,TGCGCCAGCAGCTCAGGGACTTTGGGAGGACTTTACGAGCAGTACTTC,CASSSGTLGGLYEQYF
TRBV11-2,TRBJ2-3,TRBD2,-,TGTGCCAGCAGCTCCCGCAAGCGGGAGGGAGGAGGAGATACGCAGTATTTT,CASSSRKREGGGDTQYF
TRBV30,TRBJ1-3,-,-,TGTGCCTGGAAGGGCTCTGGAAACACCATATATTTT,CAWKGSGNTIYF
TRBV10-1,TRBJ2-3,TRBD2,-,TGCGCCAGCAGTGATGGGGCAGCGGGAGTAGGCACAGATACGCAGTATTTT,CASSDGAAGVGTDTQYF
TRBV10-3,TRBJ1-1,TRBD1,-,TGTGCCAGCAGGGGGGACGGCACTGAAGCTTTCTTT,CASRGDGTEAFF
TRBV7-6,TRBJ2-5,-,-,TGTGCCAGCAGCGCTAGAACTTTGGAGACCCAGTACTTC,CASSARTLETQYF
TRBV7-2,TRBJ2-7,-,once,TGTGCCAGCAGCTTAGATTGGCCCTACGAGCAGTACTTC,CASSLDWPYEQYF
TRBV6-1,TRBJ2-7,TRBD1,-,TGTGCCAGCAGTGAACCGGGACAGGGTCCCTACGAGCAGTACTTC,CASSEPGQGPYEQYF
TRBV28,TRBJ1-4,-,few,TGTGCCAGCAGCCCCCGGGGGGGAAATGAAAAACTGTTTTTT,CASSPRGGNEKLFF
TRBV19,TRBJ2-2,TRBD1,-,TGTGCCAGTAGCTCATACCGGGACAGAAACACCGGGGAGCTGTTTTTT,CASSSYRDRNTGELFF
TRBV11-2,TRBJ2-3,-,-,TGTGCCAGCAGCCAAAGGGACGGAGGCACAGATACGCAGTATTTT,CASSQRDGGTDTQYF
TRBV5-1,TRBJ2-2,-,-,TGCGCCAGCAGCTTGGTCCGTGCTGGGAAGAAAAACACCGGGGAGCTGTTTTTT,CASSLVRAGKKNTGELFF
TRBV5-1,TRBJ2-7,-,-,TGCGCCAGCAGCTTGTCCAGGGTGGGGAGCTCCTACGAGCAGTACTTC,CASSLSRVGSSYEQYF